This TCR beta chain was sequenced during a study of early T cells in non-severe SARS-CoV-2 infection. TCRdb re-analysed the 5' RACE reads in MiXCR, keeping a single row per CDR3 protein. The sample contains about 110,000 distinct CDR3 sequences, 10% to 15% of which appear only once. There are 13 residues in the CDR3. The germline CDR1 and CDR2 sequences are LNHDA and SQIVND (reference sequence). The ends lost 5 bases at V and 4 bases at J; junction bases unmatched: 4. The origin of this receptor is an adult who was a healthcare worker with PCR-confirmed SARS-CoV-2 infection or an uninfected control (not recorded which). The specimen was whole blood, collected at baseline. The V call is TRBV19, the J call TRBJ2-7, with 8 bases matching TRBD1. This CDR3 is CASSLGQEYEQYF. In DNA form, the CDR3 reads TGTGCCAGTAGTTTGGGACAGGAGTACGAGCAGTACTTC.